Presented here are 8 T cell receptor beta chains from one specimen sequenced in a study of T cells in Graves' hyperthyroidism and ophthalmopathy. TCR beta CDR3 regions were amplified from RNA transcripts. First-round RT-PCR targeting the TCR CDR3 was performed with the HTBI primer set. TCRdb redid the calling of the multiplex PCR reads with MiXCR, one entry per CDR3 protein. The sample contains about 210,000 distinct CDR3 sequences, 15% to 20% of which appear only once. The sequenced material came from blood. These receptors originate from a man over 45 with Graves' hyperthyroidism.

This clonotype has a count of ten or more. The CDR3 DNA follows: TGCGCCAGCAGCTTGGGGGGGACAGGGGGGTTTGATGAAGCTTTCTTT. This gives the protein CASSLGGTGGFDEAFF. J is TRBJ1-1 and V is TRBV5-1; 11 bases fit TRBD1. Trimming took 0 bases from V and 7 from J; bases not matched to a gene: 8. CDR1 is SGHRS and CDR2 is YFSETQ in the germline V gene. This CDR3 comprises 16 residues. Together with reference TRBV5-1 and TRBJ1-1, the CDR3 gives the full variable domain: KAGVTQTPRYLIKTRGQQVTLSCSPISGHRSVSWYQQTPGQGLQFLFEYFSETQRNKGNFPGRFSGRQFSNSRSEMNVSTLELGDSALYLCASSLGGTGGFDEAFFGQGTRLTVV.

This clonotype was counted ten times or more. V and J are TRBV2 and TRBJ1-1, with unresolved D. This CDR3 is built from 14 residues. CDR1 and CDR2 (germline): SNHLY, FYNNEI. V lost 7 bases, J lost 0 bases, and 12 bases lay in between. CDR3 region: CASIKQNMNTEAFF. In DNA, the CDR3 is TGTGCCAGCATAAAGCAGAACATGAACACTGAAGCTTTCTTT.

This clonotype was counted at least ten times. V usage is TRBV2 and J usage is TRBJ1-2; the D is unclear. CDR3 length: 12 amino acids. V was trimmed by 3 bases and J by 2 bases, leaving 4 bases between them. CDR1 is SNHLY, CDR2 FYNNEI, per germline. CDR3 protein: CASSEGNYGYTF. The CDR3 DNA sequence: TGTGCCAGCAGTGAGGGCAACTATGGCTACACCTTC.

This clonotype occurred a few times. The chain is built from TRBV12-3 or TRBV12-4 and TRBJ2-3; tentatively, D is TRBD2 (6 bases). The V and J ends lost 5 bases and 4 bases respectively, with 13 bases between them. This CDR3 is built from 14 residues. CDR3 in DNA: TGTGCCAGCAGTCCGGGACTTAGTGCAGATACGCAGTATTTT. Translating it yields CASSPGLSADTQYF.

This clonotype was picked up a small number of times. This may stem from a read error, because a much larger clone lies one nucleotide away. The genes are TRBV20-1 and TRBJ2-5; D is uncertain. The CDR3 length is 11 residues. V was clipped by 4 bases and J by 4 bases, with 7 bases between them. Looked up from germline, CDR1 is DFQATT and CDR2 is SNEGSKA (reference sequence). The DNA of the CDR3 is TGCAGTGCTAACGGAATAGAGACCCAGTACTTC. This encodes CSANGIETQYF.

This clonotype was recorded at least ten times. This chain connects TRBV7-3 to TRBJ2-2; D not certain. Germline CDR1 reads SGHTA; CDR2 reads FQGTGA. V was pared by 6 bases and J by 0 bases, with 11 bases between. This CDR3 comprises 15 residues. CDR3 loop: CASSKWGANTGELFF. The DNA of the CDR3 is TGTGCCAGCAGTAAATGGGGTGCGAACACCGGGGAGCTGTTTTTT.

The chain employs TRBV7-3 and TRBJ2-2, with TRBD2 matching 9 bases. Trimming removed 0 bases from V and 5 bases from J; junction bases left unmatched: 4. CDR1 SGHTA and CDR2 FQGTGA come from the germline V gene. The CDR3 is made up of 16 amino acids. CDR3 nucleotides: TGTGCCAGCAGCTTAACGGCGGGAGGGGCTACCGGGGAGCTGTTTTTT. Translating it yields CASSLTAGGATGELFF.

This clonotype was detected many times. CDR3 in amino acids: CASSRQGTNTEAFF. CDR3 DNA sequence: TGTGCCAGCAGCCGCCAGGGAACGAACACTGAAGCTTTCTTT. The V gene is TRBV3-1, the J gene TRBJ1-1; maybe TRBD1 (5 bases). This CDR3 is 14 amino acids long. Germline CDR1 LGHDT, CDR2 YNNKEL (reference sequence). Trimming removed 4 bases at V and 1 base at J, with 10 bases between.